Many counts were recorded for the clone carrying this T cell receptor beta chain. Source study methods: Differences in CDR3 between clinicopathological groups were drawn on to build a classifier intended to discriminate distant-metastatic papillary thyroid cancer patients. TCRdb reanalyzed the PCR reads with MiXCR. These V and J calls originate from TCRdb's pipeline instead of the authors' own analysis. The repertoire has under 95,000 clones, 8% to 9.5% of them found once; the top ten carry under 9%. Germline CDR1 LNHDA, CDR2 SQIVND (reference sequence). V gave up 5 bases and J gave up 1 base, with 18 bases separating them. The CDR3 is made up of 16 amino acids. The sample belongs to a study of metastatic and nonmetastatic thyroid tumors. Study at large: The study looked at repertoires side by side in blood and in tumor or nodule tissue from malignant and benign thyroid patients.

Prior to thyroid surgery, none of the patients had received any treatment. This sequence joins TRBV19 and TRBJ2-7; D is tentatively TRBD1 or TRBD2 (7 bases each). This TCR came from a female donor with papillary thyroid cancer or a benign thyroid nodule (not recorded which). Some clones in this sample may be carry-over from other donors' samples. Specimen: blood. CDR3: CASSLRGGTPSYEQYF. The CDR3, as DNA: TGTGCCAGTAGTCTCAGGGGGGGGACTCCGTCCTACGAGCAGTACTTC.